Detailed here is one TCR beta chain. The target antigen is unknown. The CDR3 is made up of 19 amino acids. Germline lookup yields CDR1 LGHNA and CDR2 YSLEER. V lost 3 bases to trimming and J lost 9 bases; unmatched junction nucleotides: 15. The data belong to a study of CD8 T cells in ankylosing spondylitis. Findings of the study overall: Before this, some motif variants had been reported in reactive arthritis synovial fluid and blood.

It was by quantitative 5'-RACE with molecular barcodes that TCR beta libraries were made. TCRdb re-analysed the 5' RACE reads in MiXCR, keeping a single row per CDR3 protein. The sample holds a few hundred thousand distinct CDR3 sequences, roughly 20% seen once. The sequenced sample was blood, either unsorted or a sorted T cell fraction (not recorded which). The J gene is TRBJ2-3, the V gene TRBV4-3; TRBD2 agrees at 16 bases. The TCR comes from a female donor with ankylosing spondylitis or in good health (not recorded which). The DNA for the CDR3 is TGCGCCAGCAGCCAGCCCCAAAGCGGGACTAGCGGGAGGGCCGGGACGCAGTATTTT. Protein product: CASSQPQSGTSGRAGTQYF.